This T cell receptor (beta chain) was retrieved from a study of circulating CD8 cells and anti-PD-1 response in melanoma. At the level of the study: Patients received intravenous nivolumab, 3 mg/kg, every 2 weeks.

J gave up 6 bases and V 3 bases, and 3 bases lay outside the gene matches. This CDR3 has 14 residues. The germline V gene has CDR1 SGDLS and CDR2 YYNGEE. This clonotype is medium-sized. The antigen remains undetermined. Overall study results and limits: Most experiments lacked replicates. A small cohort with few responders supplied the baseline and M1 comparisons. Under 8% of TRB clonotypes were shared between subsets at M1.

The QIAseq Immune Repertoire TCR panel built the libraries from around 15 ng of total RNA. One entry per CDR3 protein results from TCRdb running MiXCR on the reads. The sample includes some 410 distinct CDR3 sequences, approximately 9.9% of them seen just once. Four subsets defined by PD-1 and/or TIGIT were sorted from live CD3+CD8+TCRalphabeta+ cells. The input for sequencing was CD8+ T cells from PBMCs, taken at baseline or after one month of anti-PD-1 therapy (not recorded which). The chain employs TRBV9 and TRBJ2-2; 9 positions agree with TRBD2. This clonotype was obtained from a human donor with melanoma. For the CDR3, the DNA is TGTGCCAGCAGCGAGGGGACTAGCCCCGGGGAGCTGTTTTTT. It encodes CASSEGTSPGELFF.